This T cell receptor (beta chain) appears in the sequencing data of a study of PD-1 blockade in classical Hodgkin lymphoma. Regarding the study as a whole: Healthy donors were reported to have higher baseline TCR diversity than newly diagnosed patients.

TCRdb's table, derived via immunoSEQ multiplex PCR, lists solely in-frame clones and lacks some. Counted here are some 22,000 clones, around three quarters occurring once; the ten biggest clones make up roughly a sixth. About this clone itself: What it binds is unknown.

Relapses following autologous stem cell transplantation were seen in all patients, with brentuximab vedotin exposure varying. Classification of best responses gave complete response, partial response or progressive disease. V lost 0 bases to trimming and J lost 1 base, with 6 bases between them. The length of the CDR3 is 14 residues. Germline V gene sequence: CDR1 LGHNA, CDR2 YNFKEQ. V gene TRBV4-2 combines with J gene TRBJ1-1; the D is unclear. Sequences were derived from peripheral blood mononuclear cells (PBMCs), sampled before the second cycle of nivolumab. The clonotype comes from a human donor with classical Hodgkin lymphoma. This chain's CDR3 is CASSQEFPNTEAFF. The CDR3 coding sequence is TGTGCCAGCAGCCAAGAGTTCCCGAACACTGAAGCTTTCTTT.